The 26 T cell receptor beta chains listed next were all sequenced from one sample in a study of blood T cell repertoires in COVID-19. The protocol was immunoSEQ multiplex PCR, while the TCRdb copy is restricted to in-frame clones and leaves out a portion. The data contain roughly 130,000 clones, 70% to 85% of them singletons. The sequencing input was peripheral blood. The receptors derive from a woman in her sixties or seventies with acute or convalescent COVID-19.

This chain links TRBV6-5 with TRBJ1-6; unclear D gene. V was shortened by 11 bases and J by 6 bases, with 17 bases between the two germline ends. The CDR3 spans 14 residues. Germline V gene data show CDR1 as MNHEY and CDR2 as SVGAGI. This CDR3 is CAASMESPNSPLHF. CDR3 bases: TGTGCCGCTTCGATGGAGTCGCCTAATTCACCCCTCCACTTT.

J is TRBJ1-4 and V is TRBV5-1; 11 nucleotides agree with TRBD1. The CDR3 consists of 16 residues. V lost 0 bases, J lost 6 bases, and 4 bases stayed unmatched. Germline V gene data show CDR1 as SGHRS and CDR2 as YFSETQ. The CDR3 DNA follows: TGCGCCAGCAGCTTGGGGACAGGGGGCGTCTATGAAAAACTGTTTTTT. Translating it yields CASSLGTGGVYEKLFF. Full variable domain (remainder filled in from reference TRBV5-1 and TRBJ1-4): KAGVTQTPRYLIKTRGQQVTLSCSPISGHRSVSWYQQTPGQGLQFLFEYFSETQRNKGNFPGRFSGRQFSNSRSEMNVSTLELGDSALYLCASSLGTGGVYEKLFFGSGTQLSVL.

The CDR3 reads CASSLTAYNSPLHF. CDR3 nucleotide sequence: TGTGCCAGCAGCCTGACAGCCTATAATTCACCCCTCCACTTT. This chain connects TRBV3-1 (or the pseudogene TRBV3-2) to TRBJ1-6, with a tentative D call TRBD1 (5 bases). CDR3 size: 14 residues. Looked up from germline, CDR1 is LGHDT and CDR2 is YNNKEL (reference sequence). With 4 bases removed from V and 2 bases from J, the gap between germline ends came to 6 bases.

This chain joins TRBV5-1 and TRBJ2-7, with 10 bases aligning to TRBD2. Germline CDR1 and CDR2: SGHRS and YFSETQ. The CDR3 has 17 residues. Losses at the gene ends were 1 base for V and 0 bases for J; bases not matched to a gene: 7. The CDR3 coding sequence is TGCGCCAGCAGCTTGTCGGTAGCGGGGGGCTCCTCCTACGAGCAGTACTTC. It codes for CASSLSVAGGSSYEQYF.

The chain employs TRBV5-6 and TRBJ1-1; TRBD1 is a possible D gene (6 bases). The CDR3 sequence is 18 residues long. V shed 2 bases and J shed 3 bases, with 23 bases lying between them. Germline-derived CDR1 and CDR2 are SGHDT and YYEEEE. In nucleotides, the CDR3 is TGTGCCAGCAGCTTTGTATTCTGGGCAGGGGATGTGGACACTGAAGCTTTCTTT. Translation: CASSFVFWAGDVDTEAFF.

The gene calls are TRBV6-5 and TRBJ1-5, with 7 bases that match TRBD1. Germline CDR1 reads MNHEY; CDR2 reads SVGAGI. This CDR3 region has 16 residues. V lost 4 bases and J lost 4; bases outside the gene matches: 10. Written as DNA, the CDR3 is TGTGCCAGCAGTTCATCCGGAGGGGGCGGTAATCAGCCCCAGCATTTT. The encoded protein is CASSSSGGGGNQPQHF.

The chain links TRBV5-5 to TRBJ1-2; 12 nucleotides align to TRBD1. Per the germline V gene, CDR1 is SGHKS and CDR2 is YYEKEE (reference sequence). V gave up 5 bases and J gave up 7 bases; unmatched junction bases: 9. The CDR3 loop spans 15 amino acids. The CDR3 protein is CASSRPGQGARGYTF. For the CDR3, the DNA is TGTGCCAGCAGTCGTCCGGGACAGGGGGCGCGTGGCTACACCTTC.

The V and J genes are TRBV3-1 (or the pseudogene TRBV3-2) and TRBJ2-2; D gene ambiguous. V shed 7 bases and J shed 4 bases, with 13 bases lying between them. The CDR3 extends over 14 amino acids. Germline loops: CDR1 LGHDT, CDR2 YNNKEL (reference sequence). The CDR3 DNA reads TGTGCCAGCATGAACGCGGTGCTCACCGGGGAGCTGTTTTTT. Its protein product is CASMNAVLTGELFF.

V gene TRBV4-1 combines with J gene TRBJ1-6; weak D call: TRBD1 (5 bases). The V gene's germline CDR1 is MGHRA and CDR2 YSYEKL. The CDR3 extends over 17 amino acids. Trimming cost V 1 base and J 10 bases, with 20 bases left between them. The DNA for the CDR3 is TGCGCCAGCAGCCAAGGGGTGGCGATAAGGAGGGACTCACCCCTCCACTTT. Protein sequence: CASSQGVAIRRDSPLHF.

The chain carries TRBV6-2 or TRBV6-3 and TRBJ1-5; possibly TRBD1 for D (5 bases). With 6 bases removed from V and 3 bases from J, the gap between germline ends came to 18 bases. The CDR3 is 16 amino acids. Germline-derived CDR1 and CDR2 are MNHEY and SVGEGT. The CDR3 coding sequence is TGTGCCAGCAGCACGGCTGGGCAGGGCTTCAATCAGCCCCAGCATTTT. This encodes CASSTAGQGFNQPQHF.

The chain couples TRBV7-9 to TRBJ2-1, with TRBD2 matching over 11 bases. The junction had 12 bases not matched to a gene; V was cut back by 8 bases and J by 12 bases. CDR3 length equals 14 residues. The germline gives CDR1 SEHNR, CDR2 FQNEAQ (reference sequence). CDR3 nucleotide sequence: TGTGCCAGCCTAATTAGCGGGGGGGCCTCAGGGCAGTTCTTC. Protein sequence: CASLISGGASGQFF.

This clone was seen a few times. V is TRBV7-9 and J is TRBJ1-2; 10 bases line up with TRBD1. Germline lookup yields CDR1 SEHNR and CDR2 FQNEAQ (reference sequence). The V and J ends lost 5 bases and 8 bases, in that order; junction bases with no gene match: 8. The CDR3 consists of 14 residues. CDR3: CASSPGQGLWGYTF. CDR3 nucleotide sequence: TGTGCCAGCAGCCCGGGACAGGGGTTGTGGGGCTACACCTTC.

The count of this clone is one. The chain links TRBV24-1 to TRBJ2-2, with TRBD1 matching 7 bases. Germline V gene lookup returns CDR1 KGHDR and CDR2 SFDVKD. With V trimmed by 4 bases and J by 4 bases, 8 bases remained unmatched. This CDR3 contains 16 residues. DNA of the CDR3: TGTGCCACCAGTGACCCGAAACAGGGGAGCACCGGGGAGCTGTTTTTT. This translates into CATSDPKQGSTGELFF.

The V and J genes are TRBV24-1 and TRBJ2-5; TRBD1 matches 11 bases. The V gene end was trimmed by 2 bases and the J gene end by 1 base; junction bases not matched to a gene: 2. CDR1 and CDR2 (germline): KGHDR, SFDVKD. The CDR3 spans 16 residues. CDR3: CATSDSGTGGQETQYF. In nucleotides, the CDR3 is TGTGCCACCAGTGATTCCGGGACAGGGGGCCAAGAGACCCAGTACTTC.

Remarks on this clone: The sample contains more than one DNA sequence encoding this CDR3. The J gene is TRBJ1-3, the V gene TRBV29-1, with 8 bases matching TRBD1. CDR1 SQVTM and CDR2 ANQGSEA come from the germline V gene. The CDR3 is 13 residues long. V lost 4 bases to trimming and J lost 4 bases; unmatched junction nucleotides: 3. The CDR3 loop reads CSVAQGAGNTIYF. The CDR3 DNA is TGCAGCGTTGCGCAGGGGGCGGGAAACACCATATATTTT.

The chain is built from TRBV7-9 and TRBJ1-3; D is unresolved. Between the trimmed V and J ends, which lost 1 base and 2 bases, there was a span of 15 bases. CDR1 is SEHNR, CDR2 FQNEAQ, per germline (reference sequence). The CDR3 loop spans 17 amino acids. The CDR3, as DNA: TGTGCCAGCAGCTTAGTATCAGGTTTTACTCCTGGAAACACCATATATTTT. Protein sequence: CASSLVSGFTPGNTIYF.

The chain carries TRBV30 and TRBJ1-4; 9 bases align to TRBD1. CDR1 and CDR2 from the germline V gene are GTSNPN and SVGIG (reference sequence). V gave up 5 bases and J gave up 7 bases; unmatched junction bases: 11. CDR3 size: 15 residues. CDR3 DNA: TGTGCCTGGGGGCCCGGGGGACAGGGCTTTGAAAAACTGTTTTTT. Its protein product is CAWGPGGQGFEKLFF.

The chain joins TRBV7-5 to TRBJ1-5; no DNA check was done on the table's D call, TRBD1. TRBV7-5 is given as a pseudogene. CDR3 length: 19 residues. The CDR3 DNA reads as TGTGCCAGAAGCTCCTCGCCGGGACAGGGGTGTGGTGGCAATCAGCCCCAGCATTTT. Translating it yields CARSSSPGQGCGGNQPQHF.

V and J are TRBV5-1 and TRBJ2-1; TRBD2 agrees at 9 bases. This CDR3 is built from 15 residues. From germline, CDR1 is SGHRS and CDR2 YFSETQ. V gave up 2 bases and J gave up 3 bases; unmatched junction bases: 3. This chain's CDR3 is CASSFATSGYNEQFF. CDR3 in DNA: TGCGCCAGCAGCTTCGCGACTAGCGGCTACAATGAGCAGTTCTTC.

The rearrangement uses TRBV19 and TRBJ1-3; D is undetermined. The germline V gene encodes CDR1 LNHDA and CDR2 SQIVND (reference sequence). V was pared by 7 bases and J by 1 base, with 14 bases between. CDR3 length: 15 residues. The CDR3 region has the DNA TGTGCCAGTACCATCTTGGCGGGGTCTGGAAACACCATATATTTT. Amino acid sequence: CASTILAGSGNTIYF. Using reference TRBV19 and TRBJ1-3 for the parts outside the CDR3, the full variable domain is DGGITQSPKYLFRKEGQNVTLSCEQNLNHDAMYWYRQDPGQGLRLIYYSQIVNDFQKGDIAEGYSVSREKKESFPLTVTSAQKNPTAFYLCASTILAGSGNTIYFGEGSWLTVV.

The chain carries TRBV11-3 and TRBJ1-1; D unresolved. The CDR3 has 13 amino acids. Germline assignment: CDR1 SGHNT and CDR2 YENEEA. Trimming pared 1 base from V and 3 bases from J, leaving 6 bases between. The CDR3, as DNA: TGTGCCAGCAGCTTAGCACTGGACACTGAAGCTTTCTTT. This gives the protein CASSLALDTEAFF.

The chain has TRBV6-5 and TRBJ2-3, with TRBD2 identical over 7 bases. V was pared by 0 bases and J by 9 bases, with 9 bases of the junction left unmatched. Germline CDR1 is MNHEY and CDR2 is SVGAGI. This CDR3 region has 15 residues. CDR3 coding DNA: TGTGCCAGCAGTTACTCCGTATTCGGGGGGAGCACGCAGTATTTT. This codes for CASSYSVFGGSTQYF.

The chain combines TRBV29-1 with TRBJ2-1, with TRBD2 matching over 8 bases. The junction had 8 bases not matched to a gene; V was cut back by 7 bases and J by 6 bases. The CDR3 covers 13 residues. Germline loops: CDR1 SQVTM, CDR2 ANQGSEA. The CDR3 protein is CSAWTGGLNEQFF. The DNA of the CDR3 is TGCAGCGCTTGGACGGGAGGGCTCAATGAGCAGTTCTTC.

The CDR3 bases are TGTGCCAGCAGTTCGGACAAGAACACTGAAGCTTTCTTT. It encodes CASSSDKNTEAFF. The V call is TRBV7-2, the J call TRBJ1-1; D perhaps matches TRBD1 (5 bases). Germline assignment: CDR1 SGHTA and CDR2 FQGNSA. The CDR3 spans 13 residues. Trimming removed 6 bases from V and 1 base from J, with 9 bases in between. Supplemented by reference TRBV7-2 and TRBJ1-1, the full variable domain reads GAGVSQSPSNKVTEKGKDVELRCDPISGHTALYWYRQSLGQGLEFLIYFQGNSAPDKSGLPSDRFSAERTGGSVSTLTIQRTQQEDSAVYLCASSSDKNTEAFFGQGTRLTVV.

The chain combines TRBV9 with TRBJ1-2; 10 bases line up with TRBD1. Germline V CDR1 and CDR2: SGDLS, YYNGEE. Trimming removed 4 bases from V and 7 bases from J; junction bases left unmatched: 7. The CDR3 totals 14 residues. In DNA form, the CDR3 reads TGTGCCAGCAGCCTTACCGGGACAGGGGTTGGCTACACCTTC. Protein product: CASSLTGTGVGYTF.

The chain uses TRBV15 and TRBJ2-5, with a weak D call TRBD2 (6 bases). This CDR3 region has 14 residues. From germline, CDR1 is LNHNV and CDR2 YYDKDF (reference sequence). The V and J ends lost 1 base and 5 bases respectively, with 11 bases between them. The CDR3 sequence is CATSRGGEGETQYF. CDR3 DNA sequence: TGTGCCACCAGCAGAGGGGGGGAAGGCGAGACCCAGTACTTC.